This TCR beta chain was obtained from a study of cytomegalovirus exposure and HLA in healthy donors. Study-wide context: HLA-typed donors were the source of about 85 million unique TCRs, which an early data release held. Broader study findings: CMV serostatus was the sole immune exposure information available.

The CDR3 totals 15 residues. Germline lookup yields CDR1 SGHVS and CDR2 FNYEAQ. Between the trimmed V and J ends, which lost 5 bases and 3 bases, there was a span of 17 bases. Use of 60 Vbeta and 13 Jbeta primers characterized the PCR. Repertoires were generated with immunoSEQ multiplex PCR, while TCRdb's copy carries only in-frame clones and drops some. Of 150,000 to 200,000 clones listed, 75% to 90% are singletons. Donors in the study were healthy people who gave bone marrow. Donors likely had unrecorded immune exposures despite being nominally healthy when sampled. In regard to this clone: Its specificity is unknown.

The V and J genes are TRBV7-6 and TRBJ2-7, with D perhaps TRBD1 (7 bases). This TCR was sampled from a man between 18 and 35 years old in good health and CMV-seropositive. The sequenced sample consisted of PBMCs. The CDR3, as DNA: TGTGCCAGCAGCCTAGGACCCAGGGGGGACTACGAGCAGTACTTC. It encodes CASSLGPRGDYEQYF.